This TCR beta chain was recovered during a study of breast tumors, draining lymph nodes, adjacent tissues. Study-wide findings and caveats: That most tumor T cells come from lymph nodes remained unproven. Tumors had less TCR diversity than lymph nodes, more than nontumor tissue.

Axillary draining lymph nodes of breast cancer patients supplied the node samples. This CDR3 is built from 14 residues. The germline CDR1 and CDR2 sequences are SSHAT and FNYEAQ (reference sequence). TCRdb recomputed calls from the multiplex PCR reads with MiXCR, one row per CDR3 protein. Of some 170,000 distinct CDR3 sequences listed, approximately 30% are singletons. In its sample, this clonotype was seen many times. What it recognizes is unknown. Sequence at one end of the junction differs from germline and may be a read error. Sequences were obtained from axillary lymph node tissue. The sequence came from a female donor with breast cancer. Some clones in this sample may be carry-over from other donors' samples. This chain joins TRBV7-7 and TRBJ2-1, with D perhaps matching TRBD2 (6 bases). The CDR3 bases are TGTGCTAGCAGCCGCTTTGGGGACTCCAATGAGCAGTTCTTC. It codes for CASSRFGDSNEQFF.